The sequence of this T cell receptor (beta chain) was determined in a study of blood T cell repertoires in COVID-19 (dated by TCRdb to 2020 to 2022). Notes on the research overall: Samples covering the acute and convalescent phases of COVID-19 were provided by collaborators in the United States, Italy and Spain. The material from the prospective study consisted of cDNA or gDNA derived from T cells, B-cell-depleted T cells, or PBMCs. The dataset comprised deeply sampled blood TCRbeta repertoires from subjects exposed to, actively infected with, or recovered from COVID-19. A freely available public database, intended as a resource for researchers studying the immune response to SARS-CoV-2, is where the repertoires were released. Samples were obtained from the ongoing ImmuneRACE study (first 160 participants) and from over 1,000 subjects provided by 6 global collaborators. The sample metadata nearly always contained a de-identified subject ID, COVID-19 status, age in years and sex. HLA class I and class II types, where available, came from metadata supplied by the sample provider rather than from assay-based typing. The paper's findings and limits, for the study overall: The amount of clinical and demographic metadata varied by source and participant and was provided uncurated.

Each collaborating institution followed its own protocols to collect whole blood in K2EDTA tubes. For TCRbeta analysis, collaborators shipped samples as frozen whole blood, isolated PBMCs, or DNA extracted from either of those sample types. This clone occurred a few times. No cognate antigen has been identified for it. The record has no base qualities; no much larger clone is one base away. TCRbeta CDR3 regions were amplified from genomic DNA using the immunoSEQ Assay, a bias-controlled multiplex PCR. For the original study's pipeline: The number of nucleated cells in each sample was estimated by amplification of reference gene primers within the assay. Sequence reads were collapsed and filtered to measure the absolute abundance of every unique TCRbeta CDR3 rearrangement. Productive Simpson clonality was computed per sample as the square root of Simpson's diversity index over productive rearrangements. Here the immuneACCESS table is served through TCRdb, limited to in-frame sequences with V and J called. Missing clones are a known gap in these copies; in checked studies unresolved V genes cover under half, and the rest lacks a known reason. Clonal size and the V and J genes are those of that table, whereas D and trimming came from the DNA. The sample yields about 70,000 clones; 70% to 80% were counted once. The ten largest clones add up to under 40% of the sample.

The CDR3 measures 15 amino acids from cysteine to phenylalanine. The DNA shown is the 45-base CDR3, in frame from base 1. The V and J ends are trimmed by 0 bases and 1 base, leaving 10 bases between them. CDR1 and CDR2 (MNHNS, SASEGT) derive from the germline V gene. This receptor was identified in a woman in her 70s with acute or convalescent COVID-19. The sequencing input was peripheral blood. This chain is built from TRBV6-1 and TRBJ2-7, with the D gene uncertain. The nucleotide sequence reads TGTGCCAGCAGTGAAGCCTCCTTTTCGTCCTACGAGCAGTACTTC. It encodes CASSEASFSSYEQYF.